These T cell receptor beta chains were read from a single sample in a study of CD8+CD57+ T cells in acquired aplastic anemia. TCRdb re-called the reads with MiXCR, one entry per CDR3 protein. The table shows fewer than 100,000 distinct CDR3 sequences, with about half occurring only once. The source material was sorted CD4+, CD8+, or CD8+CD57+ T cells (not recorded which) from PBMCs. All receptors come from a human donor in good health, serving as a control. CDR3s include the opening cysteine and the closing phenylalanine or tryptophan. D genes are given only for firm matches. Not every row has a clone size; where given, it reads once, few, many or a size class.

clone_size: NA; d_call: NA; j_call: TRBJ1-4; v_call: TRBV6-1; cdr3_aa: CASSEQVSGNEKLFF; cdr3_nt: TGTGCCAGCAGTGAGCAGGTTTCGGGTAATGAAAAACTGTTTTTT
clone_size: many; d_call: NA; j_call: TRBJ2-7; v_call: TRBV20-1; cdr3_aa: CSAKGRRGTSSYEQYF; cdr3_nt: TGCAGTGCTAAAGGGAGACGGGGGACCTCCTCCTACGAGCAGTACTTC
clone_size: NA; d_call: TRBD1; j_call: TRBJ2-7; v_call: TRBV20-1; cdr3_aa: CSARYPGQGIDEQYF; cdr3_nt: TGCAGTGCTAGATACCCGGGACAGGGGATCGACGAGCAGTACTTC
clone_size: NA; d_call: TRBD1; j_call: TRBJ1-6; v_call: TRBV24-1; cdr3_aa: CATRGTGTNSPLHF; cdr3_nt: TGTGCCACCAGGGGGACAGGGACCAATTCACCCCTCCACTTT
clone_size: many; d_call: NA; j_call: TRBJ2-2; v_call: TRBV2; cdr3_aa: CASSEGQPGVLFF; cdr3_nt: TGTGCCAGCAGTGAAGGGCAGCCTGGGGTGCTGTTTTTT
clone_size: NA; d_call: NA; j_call: TRBJ1-1; v_call: TRBV30; cdr3_aa: CAWSLVSNTEAFF; cdr3_nt: TGTGCCTGGAGCCTCGTAAGTAACACTGAAGCTTTCTTT
clone_size: many; d_call: NA; j_call: TRBJ2-7; v_call: TRBV7-9; cdr3_aa: CASSLAASQNEQYF; cdr3_nt: TGTGCCAGCAGCTTAGCGGCCAGTCAGAACGAGCAGTACTTC
clone_size: NA; d_call: TRBD1; j_call: TRBJ2-7; v_call: TRBV24-1; cdr3_aa: CATSDLTGGEQYF; cdr3_nt: TGTGCCACCAGTGATTTAACAGGGGGCGAGCAGTACTTC
clone_size: many; d_call: NA; j_call: TRBJ2-7; v_call: TRBV5-5; cdr3_aa: CASSQGGSRSYEQYF; cdr3_nt: TGTGCCAGCAGCCAGGGGGGCAGTAGATCCTACGAGCAGTACTTC
clone_size: few; d_call: NA; j_call: TRBJ1-2; v_call: TRBV15; cdr3_aa: CATSSTWGYTF; cdr3_nt: TGTGCCACCAGCAGTACTTGGGGCTACACCTTC
clone_size: NA; d_call: TRBD1; j_call: TRBJ1-5; v_call: TRBV20-1; cdr3_aa: CSARTGSNQPQHF; cdr3_nt: TGCAGTGCCCGGACAGGGAGCAATCAGCCCCAGCATTTT
clone_size: NA; d_call: TRBD1; j_call: TRBJ2-7; v_call: TRBV7-3; cdr3_aa: CASSSGQLYEQYF; cdr3_nt: TGTGCCAGCAGCTCGGGACAGCTCTACGAGCAGTACTTC
clone_size: NA; d_call: NA; j_call: TRBJ1-6; v_call: TRBV6-2/TRBV6-3; cdr3_aa: CASSYPTGFLMSLHF; cdr3_nt: TGTGCCAGCAGTTACCCCACAGGTTTCCTAATGTCCCTCCACTTT
clone_size: NA; d_call: NA; j_call: TRBJ1-2; v_call: TRBV10-3; cdr3_aa: CAISTTETINYGYTF; cdr3_nt: TGTGCCATCAGCACGACGGAGACTATTAACTATGGCTACACCTTC
clone_size: many; d_call: NA; j_call: TRBJ1-2; v_call: TRBV20-1; cdr3_aa: CSATGQVNYGYTF; cdr3_nt: TGCAGTGCTACAGGGCAGGTGAACTATGGCTACACCTTC
clone_size: few; d_call: NA; j_call: TRBJ2-1; v_call: TRBV20-1; cdr3_aa: CSGSSDWNEQFF; cdr3_nt: TGCAGTGGTAGCTCCGATTGGAATGAGCAGTTCTTC
clone_size: NA; d_call: NA; j_call: TRBJ2-1; v_call: TRBV25-1; cdr3_aa: CASSLGGLEQFF; cdr3_nt: TGTGCCAGCAGCCTAGGGGGACTTGAGCAGTTCTTC
clone_size: many; d_call: TRBD2; j_call: TRBJ2-1; v_call: TRBV7-9; cdr3_aa: CASSLAGLARNNEQFF; cdr3_nt: TGTGCCAGCAGCTTAGCGGGACTAGCGCGGAACAATGAGCAGTTCTTC
clone_size: many; d_call: TRBD1; j_call: TRBJ2-5; v_call: TRBV15; cdr3_aa: CATSKNRGVQETQYF; cdr3_nt: TGTGCCACCAGCAAAAACAGGGGGGTCCAAGAGACCCAGTACTTC
clone_size: many; d_call: NA; j_call: TRBJ1-2; v_call: TRBV6-1; cdr3_aa: CASSEKTTNYGYTF; cdr3_nt: TGTGCCAGCAGTGAGAAAACCACTAACTATGGCTACACCTTC
clone_size: many; d_call: TRBD1; j_call: TRBJ2-5; v_call: TRBV7-9; cdr3_aa: CASSDTGGLQETQYF; cdr3_nt: TGTGCCAGCAGCGACACAGGGGGCCTCCAAGAGACCCAGTACTTC
clone_size: NA; d_call: NA; j_call: TRBJ2-7; v_call: TRBV7-6; cdr3_aa: CASSFISRDEQYF; cdr3_nt: TGTGCCAGCAGCTTTATCAGTAGGGACGAGCAGTACTTC
clone_size: many; d_call: TRBD1; j_call: TRBJ2-7; v_call: TRBV6-6; cdr3_aa: CASSYGQGITYEQYF; cdr3_nt: TGTGCCAGCAGTTACGGACAGGGAATAACCTACGAGCAGTACTTC
clone_size: NA; d_call: TRBD1; j_call: TRBJ1-1; v_call: TRBV24-1; cdr3_aa: CATSDATGLEAFF; cdr3_nt: TGTGCCACCAGTGATGCGACAGGGCTTGAAGCTTTCTTT
clone_size: many; d_call: NA; j_call: TRBJ2-1; v_call: TRBV12-3/TRBV12-4; cdr3_aa: CASSLGGDNEQFF; cdr3_nt: TGTGCCAGCAGTTTAGGAGGGGACAATGAGCAGTTCTTC
clone_size: NA; d_call: NA; j_call: TRBJ2-7; v_call: TRBV5-1; cdr3_aa: CASSYNGYEQYF; cdr3_nt: TGCGCCAGCAGTTACAATGGCTACGAGCAGTACTTC
clone_size: NA; d_call: NA; j_call: TRBJ1-6; v_call: TRBV19; cdr3_aa: CASRDTNYSPLHF; cdr3_nt: TGTGCCAGTCGGGACACCAACTATTCACCCCTCCACTTT